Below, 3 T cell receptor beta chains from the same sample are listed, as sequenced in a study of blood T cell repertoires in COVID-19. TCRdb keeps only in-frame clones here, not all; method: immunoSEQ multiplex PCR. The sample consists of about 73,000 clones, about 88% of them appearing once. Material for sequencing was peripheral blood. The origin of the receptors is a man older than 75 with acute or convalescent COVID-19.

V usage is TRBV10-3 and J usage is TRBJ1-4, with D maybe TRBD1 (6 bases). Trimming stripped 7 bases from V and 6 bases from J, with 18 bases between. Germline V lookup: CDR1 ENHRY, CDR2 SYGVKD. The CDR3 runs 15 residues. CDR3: CAIKGQPGGDEKLFF. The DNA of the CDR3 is TGTGCCATCAAAGGACAGCCGGGGGGTGATGAAAAACTGTTTTTT.

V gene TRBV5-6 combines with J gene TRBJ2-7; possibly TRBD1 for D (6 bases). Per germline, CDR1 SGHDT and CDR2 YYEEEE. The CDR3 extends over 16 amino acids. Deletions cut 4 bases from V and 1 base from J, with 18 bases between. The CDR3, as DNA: TGTGCCAGCAGCCTCAGGGGTTCGGGACGGTCCTACGAGCAGTACTTC. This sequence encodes CASSLRGSGRSYEQYF.

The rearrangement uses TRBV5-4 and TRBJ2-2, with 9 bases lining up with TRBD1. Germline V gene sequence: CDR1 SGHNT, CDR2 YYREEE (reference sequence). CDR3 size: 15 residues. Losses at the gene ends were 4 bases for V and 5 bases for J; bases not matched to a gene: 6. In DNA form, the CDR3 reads TGTGCCAGCAGCCTGAGACAGGGGGGGACCGGGGAGCTGTTTTTT. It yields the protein CASSLRQGGTGELFF.